Presented here are 3 T cell receptor beta chains from one specimen sequenced in a study of blood T cell repertoires in COVID-19. TCRdb keeps only in-frame clones here, not all; method: immunoSEQ multiplex PCR. The data contain about 94,000 clones, under 80% of them seen just once; the ten biggest clones take up around 4%. Input material: peripheral blood. The receptor set was obtained from a man in his 70s with COVID-19, enrolled during active disease.

The J gene is TRBJ2-6, the V gene TRBV27; no firm D call. With 8 bases removed from V and 0 bases from J, the gap between germline ends came to 17 bases. Germline V gene lookup returns CDR1 MNHEY and CDR2 SMNVEV (reference sequence). The CDR3 extends over 17 amino acids. CDR3 sequence: CASSPPPHSSGANVLTF. The CDR3 coding sequence is TGTGCCAGCTCCCCTCCCCCACACAGCTCTGGGGCCAACGTCCTGACTTTC.

The chain uses TRBV6-2 or TRBV6-3 and TRBJ2-1; D perhaps matches TRBD2 (5 bases). Between the trimmed V and J ends, which lost 3 bases and 7 bases, there was a span of 13 bases. CDR3 length: 14 amino acids. Germline loops: CDR1 MNHEY, CDR2 SVGEGT. The CDR3 sequence: CASSYLRSGNEQFF. Written as DNA, the CDR3 is TGTGCCAGCAGTTATCTTCGTTCGGGGAATGAGCAGTTCTTC.

The rearrangement uses TRBV7-8 and TRBJ1-6, with 7 nucleotides matching TRBD1. The V gene end was trimmed by 2 bases and the J gene end by 6 bases; junction bases not matched to a gene: 4. This CDR3 region has 15 residues. Germline V gene data show CDR1 as SGHVS and CDR2 as FQNEAQ. CDR3 nucleotides: TGTGCCAGCAGCTTAATCGGGACAGTTAATTCACCCCTCCACTTT. This encodes CASSLIGTVNSPLHF.